This T cell receptor (beta chain) was observed in a study of blood T cells in healthy people across ages. Study-wide background: Per two T cells, template switching captured roughly one barcoded beta molecule.

Trimming left V 0 bases short and J 6 bases short, with 12 bases between. Germline assignment: CDR1 DFQATT and CDR2 SNEGSKA (reference sequence). This CDR3 contains 13 residues. A second PCR, run for about 6 to 12 cycles, used a sample-barcoded 5' primer plus a J-beta primer mix. Each cDNA molecule, via a template-switch adaptor with 12 random nucleotides, was tagged. TCRdb recomputed calls from the 5' RACE reads with MiXCR, one row per CDR3 protein. The sample lists about 650,000 distinct CDR3 sequences, approximately 30% seen once, with less than 20% in the top ten. Each individual donor underwent a draw of about 9.9 milliliters of peripheral blood. The authors isolated at least 6 million PBMCs per sample. This clonotype occurred many times.

Material: blood. The chain recombines TRBV20-1 with TRBJ2-7; no reliable D call. The source of this sequence is a woman of 80 years or more in good health. The CDR3 DNA reads TGCAGTGCTAGAGAATCTCGGGCTCCCGAGCAGTACTTC. This sequence encodes CSARESRAPEQYF.